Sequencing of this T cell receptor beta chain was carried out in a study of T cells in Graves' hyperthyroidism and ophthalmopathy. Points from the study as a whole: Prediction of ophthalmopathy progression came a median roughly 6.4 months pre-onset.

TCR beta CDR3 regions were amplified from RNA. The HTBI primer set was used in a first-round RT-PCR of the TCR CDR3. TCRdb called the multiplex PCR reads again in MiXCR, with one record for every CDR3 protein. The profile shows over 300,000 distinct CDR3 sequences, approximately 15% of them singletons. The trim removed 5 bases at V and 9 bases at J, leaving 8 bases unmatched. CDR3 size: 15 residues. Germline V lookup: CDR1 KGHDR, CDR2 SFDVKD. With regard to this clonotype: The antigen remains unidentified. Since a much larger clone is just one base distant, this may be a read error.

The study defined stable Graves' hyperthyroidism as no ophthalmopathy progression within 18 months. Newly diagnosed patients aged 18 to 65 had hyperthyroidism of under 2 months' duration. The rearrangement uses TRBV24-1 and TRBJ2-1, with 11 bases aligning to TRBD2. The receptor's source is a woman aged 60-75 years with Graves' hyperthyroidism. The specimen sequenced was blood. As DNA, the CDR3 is TGTGCCACCAGTGGTGGAACTAGCGGGAGAAGTGAGCAGTTCTTC. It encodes CATSGGTSGRSEQFF.